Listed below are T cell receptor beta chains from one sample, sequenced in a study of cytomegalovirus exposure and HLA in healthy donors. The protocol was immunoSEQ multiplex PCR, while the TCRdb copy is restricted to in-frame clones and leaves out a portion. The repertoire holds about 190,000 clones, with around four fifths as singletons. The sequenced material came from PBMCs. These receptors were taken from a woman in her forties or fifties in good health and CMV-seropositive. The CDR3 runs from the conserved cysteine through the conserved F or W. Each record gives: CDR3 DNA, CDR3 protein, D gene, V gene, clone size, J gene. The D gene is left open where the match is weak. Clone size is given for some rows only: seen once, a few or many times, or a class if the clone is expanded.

cdr3_nt: TGTGCCAGCAGCTTGGAAGCGGACACTGAAGCTTTCTTT
cdr3_aa: CASSLEADTEAFF
d_call: .
v_call: TRBV5-6
clone_size: .
j_call: TRBJ1-1

cdr3_nt: TGCAGCGTTTGGCGGAGCAATGAGCAGTTCTTC
cdr3_aa: CSVWRSNEQFF
d_call: .
v_call: TRBV29-1
clone_size: once
j_call: TRBJ2-1

cdr3_nt: TGTGCCAGCGGCTTCTCTGACGCAGGGAATGGCTACACCTTC
cdr3_aa: CASGFSDAGNGYTF
d_call: .
v_call: TRBV11-2
clone_size: .
j_call: TRBJ1-2

cdr3_nt: TGTGCCAGCAGCCCTGACAGGGCGAACACCGGGGAGCTGTTTTTT
cdr3_aa: CASSPDRANTGELFF
d_call: TRBD1
v_call: TRBV11-1
clone_size: .
j_call: TRBJ2-2

cdr3_nt: TGTGCCAGTAGTGACAAGTTGAGCTCCTATAATTCACCCCTCCACTTT
cdr3_aa: CASSDKLSSYNSPLHF
d_call: .
v_call: TRBV19
clone_size: .
j_call: TRBJ1-6

cdr3_nt: TGTGCCAGCAGTCCCGGGACTCGAGGGGCCGGGGAGCTGTTTTTT
cdr3_aa: CASSPGTRGAGELFF
d_call: .
v_call: TRBV5-4
clone_size: .
j_call: TRBJ2-2

cdr3_nt: TGCGCCAGCAGCTCGCCGATTCCTAGCGGGGGGGCACGGGAGCAGTTCTTC
cdr3_aa: CASSSPIPSGGAREQFF
d_call: TRBD2
v_call: TRBV5-1
clone_size: once
j_call: TRBJ2-1

cdr3_nt: TGTGCCAGCAGCTTAGACGGGGCCAGCGGGGAGACCCAGTACTTC
cdr3_aa: CASSLDGASGETQYF
d_call: .
v_call: TRBV7-9
clone_size: .
j_call: TRBJ2-5

cdr3_nt: TGTGCCAGCAGTCTGCTAGTAAGGACTTTCTACGAGCAGTACTTC
cdr3_aa: CASSLLVRTFYEQYF
d_call: .
v_call: TRBV5-1
clone_size: .
j_call: TRBJ2-7

cdr3_nt: TGTGCCAGCAGCTTTGGTGGCGGGGCCGGTGCCTCCTACAATGAGCAGTTCTTC
cdr3_aa: CASSFGGGAGASYNEQFF
d_call: .
v_call: TRBV5-4
clone_size: .
j_call: TRBJ2-1